This TCR beta chain was found in a study of T cell responses to AZD1222 COVID-19 vaccine. Whole-study context: Second-dose groups at about 4 or about 12 weeks were pooled.

Looked up from germline, CDR1 is LNHDA and CDR2 is SQIVND (reference sequence). Trimming removed 10 bases from V and 5 bases from J; junction bases left unmatched: 16. The CDR3 length is 17 residues. Points from the study as a whole: Of the AZD1222 recipients, only five to seven were seropositive at baseline. CD4 TCRs linked to vaccination spanned spike, dominating at 160-218 and 743-854.

Method: immunoSEQ multiplex PCR; TCRdb's copy keeps in-frame clones and lacks some. The sample comprises 150,000 to 200,000 clones, more than 75% of which are singletons, and roughly 0.99% rests with the top ten. A word on this clone: Antigen: not known.

The sequences come from peripheral blood, collected on day 0 of AZD1222 vaccination. V usage is TRBV19 and J usage is TRBJ2-3; 12 positions match TRBD2. The sequence was obtained from an adult in good health. The CDR3 protein is CATATPGLAGPQDTQYF. The CDR3, as DNA: TGTGCCACCGCAACCCCGGGACTAGCGGGCCCCCAAGATACGCAGTATTTT.